Detailed here is one T cell receptor (beta chain). In its sample, this clone was seen a few times. Its antigen is currently not known. Base qualities are missing; no much larger clone stands one base away. In the paper's terms, the time point label means: pretreatment peripheral blood. A total of 25 to 30 patients with locally advanced or metastatic urothelial carcinoma, treated at Memorial Sloan Kettering on a trial protocol, made up the cohort. Peripheral blood mononuclear cells were collected from each patient pretreatment and during treatment, giving between 1 and 8 total time points per patient. The Qiagen DNeasy Blood extraction kit was used to purify genomic DNA from total PBMCs and tumor samples. Collected pretreatment and during treatment, PBMCs were isolated and stored as previously described. Synthetic TCR analog templates were spiked into each PCR so that absolute template abundance could be estimated from read counts. The immunoSEQ assay was used to amplify TCRbeta CDR3 regions from genomic DNA with bias-controlled V and J gene primers. Sequencing of rearranged TCRbeta segments was done at approximately 20X coverage. The study's own analysis went as follows. Sequencing errors were corrected by clustering and CDR3s were annotated against IMGT to assign V, D and J genes. Downstream analyses used only productive TCRbeta rearrangements and left out out-of-frame or stop-codon sequences. Clonality was computed as one minus Shannon entropy normalized by the log of the number of unique productive sequences. Fisher's exact test with Benjamini-Hochberg correction, using a cutoff of adjusted p below 0.01, was how clones that differed between time points or between blood and tumor were identified. TCRdb stores this immuneACCESS table with in-frame sequences only. Part of the clones is absent; in the studies checked, under half of the shortfall reflects unresolved V genes, and no reason is known for the rest. The V and J calls and clone size come from that table; D and trimming were worked out from the DNA. The sample has around 86,000 clones on record, around four fifths of them singletons. The leading ten clones occupy about 7.4% of the sample.

The CDR3, cysteine through phenylalanine, is 14 amino acids long. Only the CDR3 region is kept as DNA, spanning 42 bases read in frame from base 1. CDR1 GTSNPN and CDR2 SVGIG were looked up in the germline V gene (reference sequence). V gives up 1 base and J gives up 1 base, and the segment between their germline ends measures 10 bases. The sample is drawn from a study of PD-L1 blockade in urothelial cancer (dated 2017 in TCRdb). About the full investigation: All patients started therapy at some point between 2014 and 2016 and received atezolizumab 1,200 mg intravenously every 3 weeks. Pretreatment tumor samples, along with matched peripheral blood serially collected before and after atezolizumab treatment, were subjected to TCR sequencing. An ECOG performance status of 0 or 1 was recorded for the patients, and 0 to 3 prior chemotherapy regimens had been received by the patients. About 90% of the 29 patients were identified as males with urothelial cancer of bladder origin, and a prior smoking history was reported by 18 of 29 patients. Pretreatment blood TCR-seq was available for 30 or so patients, at least one posttreatment blood collection was obtained for around 25 patients, and tumor TCR-seq was available for around 25 patients. The study, an exploratory multi-omic analysis, examined somatic, immune and clinical correlates of response to PD-L1 blockade with atezolizumab in urothelial cancer. In the same patients, whole exome sequencing and RNA sequencing of pretreatment tumors were performed in addition to TCR sequencing. Blood samples gave a median of around 140,000 T cells and tens of thousands of unique TCRs, with a median clonality of approximately 0.08. Blood samples were analyzed at 3 weeks after treatment start (second dose) and at 6 weeks after treatment start. Durable clinical benefit was defined as progression-free survival longer than 6 months, and TCR features were also tested against progression-free and overall survival. Durable clinical benefit was achieved by nine patients but not by the remaining 20. Broader findings and caveats from the paper: Improved progression-free and overall survival was associated with having pretreatment peripheral blood TCR clonality below the median. Because the sample size was small (n ≈ 31) and many of the analyses were exploratory, the results are meant to be hypothesis-generating. At 3 weeks after the start of treatment, tumor-associated TCR clones in peripheral blood had expanded more in patients with durable benefit (n ≈ 23, p = 0.022).

This TCR was recovered from a middle-aged man with urothelial cancer. The sample in question was PBMCs, obtained around atezolizumab (anti-PD-L1) treatment. The sequence links TRBV30 to TRBJ1-2, and possibly TRBD1, on 5 matching bases. CDR3 reads: CAWSADGGNYGYTF. DNA sequence: TGTGCCTGGAGTGCAGACGGGGGTAACTATGGCTACACCTTC. Beyond the CDR3, the reference TRBV30 and TRBJ1-2 genes provide the residues; the full variable domain reads: SQTIHQWPATLVQPVGSPLSLECTVEGTSNPNLYWYRQAAGRGLQLLFYSVGIGQISSEVPQNLSASRPQDRQFILSSKKLLLSDSGFYLCAWSADGGNYGYTFGSGTRLTVV.